The clone carrying this T cell receptor beta chain was found many times. What it binds is not known. cDNA synthesis was performed by 5'RACE with 10-nucleotide random UMIs. The authors obtained over 160 million TCR-beta sequences from 15-18 subjects per sequencing run. TCRdb fed the 5' RACE reads into MiXCR, producing one record per CDR3 protein. The table records about 22,000 distinct CDR3 sequences, 8.5% to 12% of them present only once. CDR3 length equals 16 residues. V gave up 1 base and J gave up 0 bases; unmatched junction bases: 3. These data come from a study of neurological immune-mediated disorders. Study outcomes and limitations: TCR-beta repertoires seemed private in all groups, with no expanded CDR3 amino acid sequences shared. While HTLV-1-associated myelopathy showed the greatest TCR clonal expansion, multiple sclerosis showed the least, falling below healthy controls.

This TCR derives from a woman in her fifties or sixties with HTLV-1-associated myelopathy (HAM/TSP). This chain links TRBV12-3 or TRBV12-4 with TRBJ2-1; 7 bases agree with TRBD1. The sequenced sample was PBMCs. Here the CDR3 reads CASSLVQGVSYNEQFF. The CDR3 DNA sequence: TGTGCCAGCAGTTTAGTCCAGGGGGTCTCCTACAATGAGCAGTTCTTC.